This TCR beta chain was sequenced for a study of T cell repertoires in Merkel cell carcinoma (dated by TCRdb to between 2019 and 2020). About the full investigation: Patients who had received intralesional immunotherapy or systemic immune checkpoint blockade ahead of the biopsy were left out. A diagnosis of MCPyV-positive Merkel cell carcinoma and successful in vitro expansion of tumor-infiltrating lymphocytes were required for inclusion. The MCPyV-specific clonotypes were initially defined from expanded tumor-infiltrating lymphocytes through tetramer sorting, cloning and paired TCR sequencing. General findings and caveats noted by the study authors: Normal tissue biopsies were not studied.

With respect to this clone: Its antigen is not yet known. Base qualities are not recorded, but no much larger clone differs from it by a single base.

Biopsy-confirmed MCPyV-positive Merkel cell carcinoma was present in the study subjects, and positive serum antibodies to T-antigen were found in every subject. Five or six adjacent 10-micron frozen tumor sections were used for genomic DNA extraction without cell sorting or culture. Optimal cutting temperature compound was used to freeze tumor biopsy tissue measuring roughly 5 x 5 x 5 mm. In the frozen biopsy, scout sections stained with hematoxylin and eosin confirmed abundant Merkel cell carcinoma and infiltrating cells. The immunoSEQ assay was used both to sequence TRB CDR3 from tumor genomic DNA and to process the resulting data. TCRdb provides this immuneACCESS table in a form limited to in-frame rearrangements. Some clones are lacking; in checked studies, under half of them reflect an unresolved V gene, and why the rest are absent is not known. The sample has more than 12,000 clones on record, about four fifths of them singletons. In total, the top ten clones hold over 15% of the sample.

The CDR3 runs 13 amino acids, cysteine and phenylalanine included. The CDR3 DNA has 39 bases and is translated from base 1. The germline V gene encodes CDR1 SGHTA and CDR2 FQGNSA. V was cut back by 1 base and J by 0 bases, leaving a gap of 4 bases between them. The chain was built from TRBV7-2 and TRBJ2-7; no D gene can be assigned with confidence. The TCR originated in an adult with Merkel cell carcinoma. The material sequenced was tumor tissue. Read as DNA, the sequence is TGTGCCAGCAGCTTAGATAGCTCCTACGAGCAGTACTTC. Its amino acids are CASSLDSSYEQYF.